The subject of this entry is one T cell receptor beta chain. Its antigen is not known. This sample also contains other DNA sequences that code for the same CDR3. Genomic DNA from each subset was divided evenly over several immunoSEQ plates. Generated by immunoSEQ multiplex PCR, the TCRdb table keeps only in-frame clones and is missing some. This table holds about 2 million clones, approximately 94% found once. The CDR3 has 13 amino acids. Per germline, CDR1 MDHEN and CDR2 SYDVKM. Between the trimmed V and J ends, which lost 3 bases and 2 bases, there was a span of 7 bases. This sample was taken from a study of shared clonotypes between healthy human individuals. Whole-study results and caveats: It was expected that sequencing depth would affect clonotype sharing among donors. Researchers found naive subsets generally carried larger estimated richness than memory subsets. Donor scarcity curtailed the genetic and exposure-history diversity represented herein.

The naive CD8 population came from CD45RO-negative cells selected for CCR7, without terminally differentiated effector memory CD45RA+ cells. The sequencing sample was made of naive CD8+ T cells sorted from blood. This receptor was taken from a man between 18 and 29 years old in good health. The chain employs TRBV28 and TRBJ1-1; D not certain. The DNA for the CDR3 is TGTGCCAGCAGTTTTGGGGAAAACACTGAAGCTTTCTTT. Translated: CASSFGENTEAFF.